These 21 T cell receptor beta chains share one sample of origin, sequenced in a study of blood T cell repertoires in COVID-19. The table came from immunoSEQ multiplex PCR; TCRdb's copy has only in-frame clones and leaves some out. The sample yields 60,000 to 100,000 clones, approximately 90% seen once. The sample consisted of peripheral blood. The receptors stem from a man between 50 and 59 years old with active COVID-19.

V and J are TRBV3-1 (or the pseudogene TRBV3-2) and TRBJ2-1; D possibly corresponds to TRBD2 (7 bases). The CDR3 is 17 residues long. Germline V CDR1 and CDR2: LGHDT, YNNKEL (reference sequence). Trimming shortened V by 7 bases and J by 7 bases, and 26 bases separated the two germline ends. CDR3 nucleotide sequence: TGTGCCAGCACCCCGCCGGGGGGCCGTCGATCGGGGAATGAGCAGTTCTTC. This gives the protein CASTPPGGRRSGNEQFF.

The CDR3, as DNA: TGTGCCACCGCCAAAGGACAACGGTCCTCCTACGAGCAGTACTTC. Its protein product is CATAKGQRSSYEQYF. The V call is TRBV15, the J call TRBJ2-7, with a weak D call TRBD1 (5 bases). The CDR3 runs to 15 residues. CDR1 and CDR2 from the germline V gene are LNHNV and YYDKDF (reference sequence). V was cut by 8 bases and J by 0 bases, with 17 bases left in between.

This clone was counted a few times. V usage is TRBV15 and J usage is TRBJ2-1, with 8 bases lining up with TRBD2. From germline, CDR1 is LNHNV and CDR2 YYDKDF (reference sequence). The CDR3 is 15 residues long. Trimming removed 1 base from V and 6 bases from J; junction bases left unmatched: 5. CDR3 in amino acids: CATSRVAGGFNEQFF. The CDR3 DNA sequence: TGTGCCACCAGCAGAGTGGCGGGAGGTTTCAATGAGCAGTTCTTC.

DNA for the CDR3: TGCGCCAGCAGCTTCGGGGACAGAGTCGAAGCTTTCTTT. This gives the protein CASSFGDRVEAFF. This chain joins TRBV5-1 and TRBJ1-1; 7 nucleotides align to TRBD1. The CDR3 runs 13 residues. Germline CDR1 SGHRS, CDR2 YFSETQ. With V trimmed by 2 bases and J by 8 bases, 6 bases remained unmatched. The variable domain in full, completed from reference TRBV5-1 and TRBJ1-1, reads KAGVTQTPRYLIKTRGQQVTLSCSPISGHRSVSWYQQTPGQGLQFLFEYFSETQRNKGNFPGRFSGRQFSNSRSEMNVSTLELGDSALYLCASSFGDRVEAFFGQGTRLTVV.

CDR3 DNA sequence: TGTGCCAGCAACTTAGGGGCGGGAGCCGGGGAGCTGTTTTTT. Translating it yields CASNLGAGAGELFF. This chain joins TRBV6-5 and TRBJ2-2; 7 bases match TRBD2. V lost 7 bases, J lost 6 bases, and 8 bases stayed unmatched. The CDR3 contains 14 residues. In germline, CDR1 is MNHEY, CDR2 SVGAGI.

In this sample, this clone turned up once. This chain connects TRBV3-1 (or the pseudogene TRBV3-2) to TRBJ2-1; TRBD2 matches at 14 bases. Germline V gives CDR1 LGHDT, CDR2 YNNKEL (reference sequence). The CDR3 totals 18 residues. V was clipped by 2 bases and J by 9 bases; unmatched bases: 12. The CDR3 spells CASSQLESGLAGGSEQFF. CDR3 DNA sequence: TGTGCCAGCAGCCAACTCGAGTCCGGACTAGCGGGAGGAAGTGAGCAGTTCTTC.

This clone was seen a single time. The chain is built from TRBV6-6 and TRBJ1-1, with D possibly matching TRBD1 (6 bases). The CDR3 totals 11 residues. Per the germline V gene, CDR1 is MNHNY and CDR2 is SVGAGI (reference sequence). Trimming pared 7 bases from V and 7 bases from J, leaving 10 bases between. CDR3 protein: CASTPDSEAFF. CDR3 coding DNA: TGTGCCAGCACTCCGGACAGTGAAGCTTTCTTT.

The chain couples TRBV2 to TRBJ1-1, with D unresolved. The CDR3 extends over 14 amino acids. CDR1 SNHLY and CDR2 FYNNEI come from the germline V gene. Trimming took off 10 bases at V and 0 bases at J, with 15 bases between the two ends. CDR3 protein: CANRRPLMNTEAFF. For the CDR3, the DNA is TGTGCCAACCGGCGGCCGTTAATGAACACTGAAGCTTTCTTT.

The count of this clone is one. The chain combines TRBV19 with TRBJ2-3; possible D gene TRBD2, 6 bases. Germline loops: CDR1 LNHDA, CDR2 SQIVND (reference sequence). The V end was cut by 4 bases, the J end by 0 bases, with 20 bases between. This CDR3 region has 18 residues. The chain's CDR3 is CASSTNGGSAPSTDTQYF. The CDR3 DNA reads TGTGCCAGTAGTACCAATGGGGGGTCCGCACCTAGCACAGATACGCAGTATTTT.

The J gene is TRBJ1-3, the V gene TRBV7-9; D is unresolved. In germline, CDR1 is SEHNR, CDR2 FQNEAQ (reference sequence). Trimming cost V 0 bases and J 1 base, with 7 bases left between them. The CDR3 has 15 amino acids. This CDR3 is CASSLASGSGNTIYF. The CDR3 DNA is TGTGCCAGCAGCTTAGCTTCGGGTTCTGGAAACACCATATATTTT.

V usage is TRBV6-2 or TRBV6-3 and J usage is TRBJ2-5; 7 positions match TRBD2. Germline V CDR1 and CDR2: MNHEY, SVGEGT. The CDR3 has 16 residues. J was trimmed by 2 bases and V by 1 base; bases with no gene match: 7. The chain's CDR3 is CASSYFLRGIQETQYF. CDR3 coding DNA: TGTGCCAGCAGTTACTTTCTGCGGGGGATTCAAGAGACCCAGTACTTC.

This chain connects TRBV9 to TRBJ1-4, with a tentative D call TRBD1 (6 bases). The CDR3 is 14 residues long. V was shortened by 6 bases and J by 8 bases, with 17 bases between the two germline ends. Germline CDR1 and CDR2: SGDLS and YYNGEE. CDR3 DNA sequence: TGTGCCAGCAACGCGGGGGCAGATTCAGAAAAACTGTTTTTT. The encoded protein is CASNAGADSEKLFF.

This CDR3 is CASTPGGAVAYNEQFF. The CDR3 DNA is TGTGCCAGTACCCCCGGGGGGGCGGTGGCGTACAATGAGCAGTTCTTC. J is TRBJ2-1 and V is TRBV19, with 8 bases matching TRBD2. Germline CDR1 and CDR2: LNHDA and SQIVND (reference sequence). This CDR3 comprises 16 residues. V gave up 7 bases and J gave up 4 bases; unmatched junction bases: 12.

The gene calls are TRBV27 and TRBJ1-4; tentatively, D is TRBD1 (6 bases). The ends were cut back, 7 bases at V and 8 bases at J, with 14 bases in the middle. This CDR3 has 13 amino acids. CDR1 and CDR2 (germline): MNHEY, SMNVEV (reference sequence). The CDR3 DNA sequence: TGTGCCAGCACTTACAGGGACGGGGAAAAACTGTTTTTT. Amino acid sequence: CASTYRDGEKLFF.

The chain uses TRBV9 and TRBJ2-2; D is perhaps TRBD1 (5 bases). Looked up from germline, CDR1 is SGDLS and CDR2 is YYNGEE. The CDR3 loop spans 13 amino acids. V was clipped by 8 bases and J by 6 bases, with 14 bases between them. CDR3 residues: CASWTRTAGELFF. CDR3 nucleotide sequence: TGTGCCAGTTGGACACGGACGGCCGGGGAGCTGTTTTTT.

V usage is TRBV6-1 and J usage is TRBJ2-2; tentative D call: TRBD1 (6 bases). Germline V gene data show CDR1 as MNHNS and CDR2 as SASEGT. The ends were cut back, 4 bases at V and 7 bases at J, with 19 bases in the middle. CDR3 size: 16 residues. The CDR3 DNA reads TGTGCCAGCAGTGTAGGGCAGGGGTCTGCTATCGGGGAGCTGTTTTTT. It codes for CASSVGQGSAIGELFF.

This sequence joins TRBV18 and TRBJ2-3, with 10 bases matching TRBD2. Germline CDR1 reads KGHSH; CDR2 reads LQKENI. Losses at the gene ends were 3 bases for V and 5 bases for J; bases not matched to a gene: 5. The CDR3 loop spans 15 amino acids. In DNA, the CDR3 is TGTGCCAGCTCACCTACTAGCGGGATAAGAGATACGCAGTATTTT. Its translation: CASSPTSGIRDTQYF.

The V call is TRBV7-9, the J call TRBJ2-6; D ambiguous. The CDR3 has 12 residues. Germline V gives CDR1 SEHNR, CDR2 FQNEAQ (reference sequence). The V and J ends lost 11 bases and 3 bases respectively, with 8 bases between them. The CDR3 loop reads CASGGGANVLTF. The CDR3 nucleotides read TGTGCCTCGGGTGGTGGGGCCAACGTCCTGACTTTC.

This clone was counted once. As DNA, the CDR3 is TGTGCCAGCAGCCCTCAAGGGGCTGCTTCCTACGAGCAGTACTTC. Its protein product is CASSPQGAASYEQYF. The chain employs TRBV7-9 and TRBJ2-7; TRBD1 might be the D (5 bases). Germline V CDR1 and CDR2: SEHNR, FQNEAQ (reference sequence). V dropped 5 bases and J dropped 1 base, with 15 bases sitting between them. The CDR3 has 15 residues.

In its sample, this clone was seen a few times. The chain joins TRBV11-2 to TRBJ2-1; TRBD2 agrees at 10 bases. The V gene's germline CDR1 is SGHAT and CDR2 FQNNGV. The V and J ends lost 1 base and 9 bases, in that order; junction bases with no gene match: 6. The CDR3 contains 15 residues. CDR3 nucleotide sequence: TGTGCCAGCAGCTTAGGAGCTAGCGGGAGTGGTGAGCAGTTCTTC. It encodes CASSLGASGSGEQFF.

The CDR3 region is CASSQVSGVNTGELFF. The DNA for the CDR3 is TGTGCCAGCAGCCAAGTATCAGGGGTGAACACCGGGGAGCTGTTTTTT. The chain recombines TRBV14 with TRBJ2-2; D is possibly TRBD1 (6 bases). Trimming shortened V by 1 base and J by 1 base, and 10 bases separated the two germline ends. CDR1 and CDR2 from the germline V gene are SGHDN and FVKESK. This CDR3 is built from 16 residues.